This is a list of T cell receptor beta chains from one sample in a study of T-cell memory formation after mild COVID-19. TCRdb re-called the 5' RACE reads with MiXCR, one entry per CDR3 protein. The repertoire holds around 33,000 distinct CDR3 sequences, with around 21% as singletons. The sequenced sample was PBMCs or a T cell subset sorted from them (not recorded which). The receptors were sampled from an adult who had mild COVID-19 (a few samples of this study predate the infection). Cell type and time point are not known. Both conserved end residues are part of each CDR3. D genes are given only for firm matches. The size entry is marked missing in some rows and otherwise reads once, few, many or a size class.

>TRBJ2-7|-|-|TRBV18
TGTGCCAGCTCACCACGCAGCTTAGGGGACGAGCAGTACTTC
CASSPRSLGDEQYF
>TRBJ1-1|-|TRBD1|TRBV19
TGTGCCAGTAGTATACAGGGGGCGGGTACTGAAGCTTTCTTT
CASSIQGAGTEAFF
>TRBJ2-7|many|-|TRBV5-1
TGCGCCAGCAGCCCCTCCGGGACCCTATACGAGCAGTACTTC
CASSPSGTLYEQYF
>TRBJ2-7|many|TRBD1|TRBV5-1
TGCGCCAGCAGCTCGGGACAGTTCAAAACCTACGAGCAGTACTTC
CASSSGQFKTYEQYF
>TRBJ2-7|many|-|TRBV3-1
TGTGCCAGCAGCCAAGCGGAGGGAAAGCAGTACTTC
CASSQAEGKQYF
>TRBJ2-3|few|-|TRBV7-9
TGTGCCAGCAGCACCGGCGACACAGATACGCAGTATTTT
CASSTGDTDTQYF
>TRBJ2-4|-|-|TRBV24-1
TGTGCCACCAGTGATTCCGGACCCATAAACATTCAGTACTTC
CATSDSGPINIQYF
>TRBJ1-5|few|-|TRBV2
TGTGCCAGCAGTGAATCCAGCTACAATCAGCCCCAGCATTTT
CASSESSYNQPQHF
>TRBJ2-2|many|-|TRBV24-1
TGTGCCACCAGTGATGCCAGGGGTTGGAACACCGGGGAGCTGTTTTTT
CATSDARGWNTGELFF
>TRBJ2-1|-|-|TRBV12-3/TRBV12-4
TGTGCCAGCAGCTCGGACCCGTCGTCGTATGAGCAGTTCTTC
CASSSDPSSYEQFF
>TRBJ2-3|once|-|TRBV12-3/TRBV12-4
TGTGCCAGCAGTGCAGGGTTCCCAGATACGCAGTATTTT
CASSAGFPDTQYF
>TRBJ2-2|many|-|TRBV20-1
TGCAGTGCTATTCGGCTACAGGGATACACCGGGGAGCTGTTTTTT
CSAIRLQGYTGELFF
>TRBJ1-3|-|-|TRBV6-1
TGTGCCAGCGTGAGTATGGAGGGATACTCTGGAAACACCATATATTTT
CASVSMEGYSGNTIYF
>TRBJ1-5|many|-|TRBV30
TGTGCCTGGAGTGTACGGTGGAGCAATCAGCCCCAGCATTTT
CAWSVRWSNQPQHF
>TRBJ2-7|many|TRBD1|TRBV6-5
TGTGCCAGCAGTTCGCTACAGGGGTTTCTTTACGAGCAGTACTTC
CASSSLQGFLYEQYF
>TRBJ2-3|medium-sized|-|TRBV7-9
TGTGCCAGCAGCGTGGGACCTACGGGGGATACGCAGTATTTT
CASSVGPTGDTQYF
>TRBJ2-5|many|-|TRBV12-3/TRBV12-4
TGTGCCAGCAGTTACGGCAGTAAAGAGACCCAGTACTTC
CASSYGSKETQYF
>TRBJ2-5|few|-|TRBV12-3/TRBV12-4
TGTGCCAGCAGCGGTAGGGCCGGTGGGGGTAAGACCCAGTACTTC
CASSGRAGGGKTQYF
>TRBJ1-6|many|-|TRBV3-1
TGTGCCAGCAGCCATCTCTCCTATAATTCACCCCTCCACTTT
CASSHLSYNSPLHF
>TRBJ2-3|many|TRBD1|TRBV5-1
TGCGCCAGCAGGAAACAGGGGAGTACAGATACGCAGTATTTT
CASRKQGSTDTQYF
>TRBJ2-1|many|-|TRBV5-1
TGCGCCAGCAGCTCAGACTACTACAATGAGCAGTTCTTC
CASSSDYYNEQFF
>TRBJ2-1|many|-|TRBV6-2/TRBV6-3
TGTGCCAGCAGTTACTTGACAGGCGACTACTACAATGAGCAGTTCTTC
CASSYLTGDYYNEQFF
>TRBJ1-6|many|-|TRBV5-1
TGCGCCAGCAGCCTGGGGGACCAAACCCTCCACTTT
CASSLGDQTLHF
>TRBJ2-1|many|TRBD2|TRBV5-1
TGCGCCAGCAGCCCCGGGGCTAGCGGGAGGGCCAATGAGCAGTTCTTC
CASSPGASGRANEQFF
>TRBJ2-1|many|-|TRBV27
TGTGCCAGCAGTTTATTGCGACAGTATGAGCAGTTCTTC
CASSLLRQYEQFF
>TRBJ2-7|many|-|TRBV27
TGTGCCAGCGGGAGTCCCTCCTCCTACGAGCAGTACTTC
CASGSPSSYEQYF
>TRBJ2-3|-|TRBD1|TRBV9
TGTGCCAGCAGCTCCCATTGGGGACAGGGGCCCACAGATACGCAGTATTTT
CASSSHWGQGPTDTQYF
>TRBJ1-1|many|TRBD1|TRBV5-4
TGTGCCAGCAGCTTGGGGACAGGGAACACTGAAGCTTTCTTT
CASSLGTGNTEAFF
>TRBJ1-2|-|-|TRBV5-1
TGCGCCAGCAGCGAGGAGAGGCGCACCGACCGAAACTATGGCTACACCTTC
CASSEERRTDRNYGYTF